A single sample is the source of the 12 T cell receptor beta chains below, sequenced in a study of OX40 agonist ivuxolimab in advanced cancers. Profiled with immunoSEQ multiplex PCR; TCRdb holds only in-frame clones, not every one. The sample contains approximately 65,000 clones, roughly 84% of which appear only once. The material sequenced was CD4+ or CD8+ T cells sorted from blood, taken in a trial of the OX40 agonist ivuxolimab. These receptors originate from an adult with an advanced solid tumor such as melanoma, head and neck, liver or kidney cancer.

V and J are TRBV5-1 and TRBJ2-5; 9 bases match TRBD2. The CDR3 runs 16 residues. Trimming removed 7 bases from V and 2 bases from J; junction bases left unmatched: 12. Germline CDR1 and CDR2: SGHRS and YFSETQ. CDR3: CASARAGGPSQETQYF. DNA for the CDR3: TGCGCCAGCGCTAGGGCGGGGGGGCCGTCTCAAGAGACCCAGTACTTC.

The chain carries TRBV12-5 and TRBJ1-1, with D perhaps TRBD1 (6 bases). This CDR3 comprises 13 residues. Germline CDR1 and CDR2: LGHNT and FRNRAP. V shed 6 bases and J shed 6 bases, with 14 bases lying between them. CDR3 DNA: TGTGCTAGTGGCACAGGGCCCTGGGCTGAAGCTTTCTTT. Translated, it gives CASGTGPWAEAFF. Together with reference TRBV12-5 and TRBJ1-1, the CDR3 gives the full variable domain: DARVTQTPRHKVTEMGQEVTMRCQPILGHNTVFWYRQTMMQGLELLAYFRNRAPLDDSGMPKDRFSAEMPDATLATLKIQPSEPRDSAVYFCASGTGPWAEAFFGQGTRLTVV.

The chain carries TRBV9 and TRBJ2-1; the D call may be TRBD1 or TRBD2 (5 bases each). This CDR3 region has 16 residues. The germline V gene encodes CDR1 SGDLS and CDR2 YYNGEE. The V gene lost 0 bases and the J gene lost 0 bases, with 10 bases spanning the gap. DNA for the CDR3: TGTGCCAGCAGCGTAGACGTCGGGACCTCCTACAATGAGCAGTTCTTC. Encoded protein: CASSVDVGTSYNEQFF.

The V and J genes are TRBV7-2 and TRBJ2-7; 8 nucleotides match TRBD1. Trimming cost V 5 bases and J 5 bases; bases outside gene matches: 11. Germline V gene lookup returns CDR1 SGHTA and CDR2 FQGNSA. This CDR3 has 15 amino acids. The CDR3 sequence is CASSPRTGRFDEQYF. In DNA, the CDR3 is TGTGCCAGCAGCCCTAGGACAGGGAGATTCGACGAGCAGTACTTC.

This sequence joins TRBV5-6 and TRBJ1-6; 9 bases line up with TRBD1. This CDR3 is 16 amino acids long. Germline trimming cut 1 base from V and 7 bases from J; bases unmatched to any gene: 6. Germline CDR1 SGHDT, CDR2 YYEEEE. The CDR3 reads CASSLFGTGNNSPLHF. CDR3 in DNA: TGTGCCAGCAGCTTGTTCGGGACAGGGAACAATTCACCCCTCCACTTT.

The V and J genes are TRBV27 and TRBJ2-1; 13 bases agree with TRBD2. CDR1 is MNHEY, CDR2 SMNVEV, per germline (reference sequence). V gave up 5 bases and J gave up 7 bases; unmatched junction bases: 14. CDR3 length equals 18 residues. The CDR3 nucleotides read TGTGCCAGCAGTCGGGGGGGCCCCGGGACTAGCGGGAAGAATGAGCAGTTCTTC. Amino acid sequence: CASSRGGPGTSGKNEQFF.

This clone was observed a single time. The chain uses TRBV11-2 and TRBJ1-1, with D tentatively TRBD1 (5 bases). The V gene's germline CDR1 is SGHAT and CDR2 FQNNGV. Trimming shortened V by 4 bases and J by 1 base, and 13 bases separated the two germline ends. This CDR3 contains 15 residues. This CDR3 is CASSSAGWGNTEAFF. The CDR3 DNA reads TGTGCCAGCAGCTCAGCAGGGTGGGGGAACACTGAAGCTTTCTTT.

The sample holds one count of this clone. CDR3 coding DNA: TGCGCCAGCAGCCAAGGATGGGGTCAAACTCCCTACGAGCAGTACTTC. It translates to CASSQGWGQTPYEQYF. The V and J genes are TRBV4-3 and TRBJ2-7; no reliable D call. There are 16 residues in the CDR3. From germline, CDR1 is LGHNA and CDR2 YSLEER. The V end was cut by 1 base, the J end by 2 bases, with 15 bases between.

The CDR3 DNA follows: TGTGCCAGCAGTGACGGGTTCCTAGGCGACACCATATATTTT. This sequence encodes CASSDGFLGDTIYF. This chain links TRBV6-1 with TRBJ1-3; D uncertain. The germline gives CDR1 MNHNS, CDR2 SASEGT. The CDR3 loop spans 14 amino acids. V was pared by 3 bases and J by 8 bases, with 14 bases between.

The chain uses TRBV6-6 and TRBJ2-7, with TRBD1 matching 7 bases. Germline loops: CDR1 MNHNY, CDR2 SVGAGI (reference sequence). The CDR3 runs to 13 residues. V lost 6 bases, J lost 6 bases, and 8 bases stayed unmatched. Written as DNA, the CDR3 is TGTGCCAGCAGGGGGGACAGCCTACGCGAGCAGTACTTC. It codes for CASRGDSLREQYF.

The chain employs TRBV7-2 and TRBJ1-2; perhaps TRBD1 as D (5 bases). V was trimmed by 5 bases and J by 4 bases, leaving 20 bases between them. The length of the CDR3 is 16 residues. Germline V CDR1 and CDR2: SGHTA, FQGNSA. CDR3: CASSPLRTSSGYGYTF. The CDR3 DNA is TGTGCCAGCAGCCCCCTCCGGACATCTTCGGGCTATGGCTACACCTTC.

CDR3 sequence: CASSYSWDRVGKLFF. The DNA for the CDR3 is TGTGCCAGCAGTTACTCGTGGGACAGGGTTGGAAAACTGTTTTTT. The chain couples TRBV6-5 to TRBJ1-4, with 9 bases identical to TRBD1. The junction had 6 bases not matched to a gene; V was cut back by 0 bases and J by 10 bases. The CDR3 is made up of 15 amino acids. Germline V gives CDR1 MNHEY, CDR2 SVGAGI.